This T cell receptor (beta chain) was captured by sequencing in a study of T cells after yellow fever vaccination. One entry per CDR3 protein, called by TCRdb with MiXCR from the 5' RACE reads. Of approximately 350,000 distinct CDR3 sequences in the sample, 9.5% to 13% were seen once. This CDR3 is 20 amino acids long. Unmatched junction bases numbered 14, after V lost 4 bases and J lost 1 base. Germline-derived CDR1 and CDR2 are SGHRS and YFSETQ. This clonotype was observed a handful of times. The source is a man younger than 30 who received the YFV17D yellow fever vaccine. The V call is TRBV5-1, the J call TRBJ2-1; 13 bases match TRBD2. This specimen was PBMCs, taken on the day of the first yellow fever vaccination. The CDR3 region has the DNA TGCGCCAGCAGCCCACTAGCGGGGGGGCGAGAAACAGGATCCTACAATGAGCAGTTCTTC. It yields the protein CASSPLAGGRETGSYNEQFF.